The T cell receptor beta chain described here comes from a study of shared clonotypes between healthy human individuals. Turning to the study itself: Donor ages ranged 18 to 49 years: two women, a few men. Every donor yielded three CD4 naive, three CD4 memory, two CD8 naive and one CD8 memory plate.

Clones were sequenced by immunoSEQ multiplex PCR, and TCRdb holds only the in-frame ones, with some missing. Among roughly 810,000 clones listed, 96% were seen once. The CDR3 is 12 residues long. Germline V gene lookup returns CDR1 MNHNS and CDR2 SASEGT. CD45RO-negative CD8 cells positively selected for CCR7 made up the naive population, which excluded terminally differentiated effector memory CD45RA+ cells. Those who donated, Caucasian adults without exception, all lived in Nashville, Tennessee. This chain joins TRBV6-1 and TRBJ1-1; D remains ambiguous. Sequencing was performed on naive CD8+ T cells sorted from blood. The clonotype comes from a man under 40 in good health. The CDR3 DNA sequence: TGTGCGCGGGCCGGGAACGTCGGTGAAGCTTTCTTT. It translates to CARAGNVGEAFF.